These T cell receptor beta chains were read from a single sample in a study of response to subunit inactivated influenza vaccine. TCRdb recomputed calls from the RT-PCR reads with MiXCR, one row per CDR3 protein. The data contain fewer than 550,000 distinct CDR3 sequences, approximately 24% of them singletons. The sequencing here drew on CD4+ T cells sorted from PBMCs, taken more than 4 days after vaccination. These TCRs come from a man aged 45 to 65 who received an inactivated influenza vaccine. Both conserved end residues are part of each CDR3. A D gene is named only where the DNA matches it firmly. A row's size may be missing; if present it is once, few, many or a size class.

CASSSAGLAGKVQQFF	TGTGCCAGCAGCTCAGCCGGACTAGCGGGAAAAGTTCAGCAGTTCTTC	TRBV7-2	.	TRBD2	TRBJ2-1
CASSPTYRAPGELFF	TGTGCCAGCAGCCCAACTTACAGGGCCCCCGGGGAGCTGTTTTTT	TRBV3-1	once	.	TRBJ2-2
CAIMTGVTDTQYF	TGTGCCATCATGACAGGGGTTACAGATACGCAGTATTTT	TRBV10-3	.	TRBD1	TRBJ2-3
CASRRGLAHNEQFF	TGTGCCAGCCGTCGGGGACTAGCGCACAATGAGCAGTTCTTC	TRBV12-3/TRBV12-4	.	TRBD2	TRBJ2-1
CASSPTWATEAFF	TGCGCCAGCAGTCCAACGTGGGCAACTGAAGCTTTCTTT	TRBV4-3	.	.	TRBJ1-1
CASVRGSNTEAFF	TGTGCCAGTGTGCGGGGGTCGAACACTGAAGCTTTCTTT	TRBV19	.	.	TRBJ1-1
CASTKGPGRAGELFF	TGTGCCAGCACCAAGGGACCAGGGCGGGCCGGGGAGCTGTTTTTT	TRBV2	.	.	TRBJ2-2
CASSLVLGLAGPTNTQYF	TGTGCCAGCAGCTTGGTCCTGGGACTAGCGGGGCCGACAAATACGCAGTATTTT	TRBV5-5	few	TRBD2	TRBJ2-3
CASSVDQGALAGYTF	TGTGCCAGCAGCGTAGACCAGGGGGCGCTTGCTGGCTACACCTTC	TRBV9	.	TRBD1	TRBJ1-2
CSARDLLAGVSAYEQYF	TGCAGTGCTAGAGATCTGTTAGCGGGAGTCTCCGCCTACGAGCAGTACTTC	TRBV20-1	.	TRBD2	TRBJ2-7
CASSHTGGWDTEAFF	TGTGCCAGCAGCCACACAGGGGGCTGGGACACTGAAGCTTTCTTT	TRBV3-1	few	TRBD1	TRBJ1-1
CASSSPGDRGHTGELFF	TGTGCCAGCAGCTCCCCCGGTGATAGGGGACACACCGGGGAGCTGTTTTTT	TRBV11-2	.	.	TRBJ2-2
CTPGPSDTEAFF	TGCACCCCGGGCCCGAGCGATACTGAAGCTTTCTTT	TRBV29-1	.	.	TRBJ1-1
CASSMNAGTSGTLYEQYF	TGCGCCAGCAGCATGAATGCCGGGACTAGCGGGACCCTCTACGAGCAGTACTTC	TRBV5-1	many	TRBD2	TRBJ2-7
CATSDPSQGGEETQYF	TGTGCCACCAGTGATCCTTCCCAGGGCGGGGAGGAGACCCAGTACTTC	TRBV24-1	.	.	TRBJ2-5
CASSSITLGINTGELFF	TGTGCCAGCAGCTCCATAACTCTAGGGATAAACACCGGGGAGCTGTTTTTT	TRBV11-2	few	.	TRBJ2-2
CSARDTDSRAFF	TGCAGTGCCCGGGACACGGATTCTAGGGCTTTCTTT	TRBV20-1	many	.	TRBJ1-1
CASSQDMGTGAQIEKLFF	TGTGCCAGCAGCCAAGACATGGGGACAGGGGCCCAAATTGAAAAACTGTTTTTT	TRBV14	.	TRBD1	TRBJ1-4
CASSDGGRGEKLFF	TGTGCCAGCAGTGACGGGGGGAGGGGTGAAAAACTGTTTTTT	TRBV25-1	.	.	TRBJ1-4
CASSLNRGTGELFF	TGTGCCAGCAGTTTAAACAGGGGCACCGGGGAGCTGTTTTTT	TRBV12-3/TRBV12-4	many	TRBD1	TRBJ2-2
CASSQDRVGNEQFF	TGTGCCAGCAGCCAAGACCGGGTCGGGAATGAGCAGTTCTTC	TRBV4-2	few	.	TRBJ2-1
CVSSPRQGAATQGVGELFF	TGTGTCAGCAGTCCTCGACAGGGGGCGGCAACACAGGGAGTCGGGGAGCTGTTTTTT	TRBV12-3/TRBV12-4	.	TRBD1	TRBJ2-2
CASSLRTREEQFF	TGTGCCAGCAGTTTACGGACAAGGGAAGAGCAGTTCTTC	TRBV28	.	.	TRBJ2-1
CASSLGNSGGYTF	TGTGCCAGCAGTTTAGGTAACAGCGGTGGCTACACCTTC	TRBV28	.	.	TRBJ1-2
CASSLTSGASGANVLTF	TGTGCCAGCAGTCTGACTAGCGGGGCCTCTGGGGCCAACGTCCTGACTTTC	TRBV6-1	.	TRBD2	TRBJ2-6
CASSFTAEYQETQYF	TGCGCCAGCAGCTTCACCGCGGAATACCAAGAGACCCAGTACTTC	TRBV5-1	.	.	TRBJ2-5
CASGLMGSGELFF	TGTGCTAGTGGTTTGATGGGGTCCGGGGAGCTGTTTTTT	TRBV12-5	once	.	TRBJ2-2
CAIRTRFPTDTQYF	TGTGCCATCAGGACCCGGTTCCCCACAGATACGCAGTATTTT	TRBV10-3	.	.	TRBJ2-3
CASSFGVGDQPQHF	TGTGCCAGCAGTTTCGGGGTAGGGGATCAGCCCCAGCATTTT	TRBV28	many	.	TRBJ1-5